Listed here are 24 T cell receptor beta chains from one sample, sequenced in a study of CD8+ T cells in alopecia areata. cDNA serving as the sequencing template came from extracted, reverse transcribed RNA. The assay was immunoSEQ multiplex PCR, and TCRdb's table has in-frame clones only and misses some. The sample records some 150,000 clones, roughly nine tenths being singletons. The sample's treatment: oral pan-JAK inhibitor, 5-10 mg twice daily. This sample comprised CD8+ T cells sorted from blood, obtained at week 4, from a patient treated with tofacitinib. These receptors were obtained from a human donor with alopecia areata.

In DNA form, the CDR3 reads TGTGCCAGCAGACCCGGGGCCGCCTACGAGCAGTACTTC. It is translated as CASRPGAAYEQYF. The chain has TRBV6-5 and TRBJ2-7; tentatively, D is TRBD1 or TRBD2 (5 bases each). Per germline, CDR1 MNHEY and CDR2 SVGAGI. CDR3 length equals 13 residues. Trimming removed 6 bases from V and 2 bases from J, with 11 bases in between.

The rearrangement uses TRBV4-1 and TRBJ1-4, with unresolved D. The CDR3 consists of 15 residues. Per the germline V gene, CDR1 is MGHRA and CDR2 is YSYEKL. Trimming stripped 0 bases from V and 8 bases from J, with 13 bases between. CDR3 sequence: CASSQDTVSGEKLFF. CDR3 sequence (DNA): TGCGCCAGCAGCCAAGATACCGTATCCGGGGAAAAACTGTTTTTT.

J is TRBJ2-7 and V is TRBV4-1; 9 bases map to TRBD2. CDR3 length: 15 amino acids. The germline gives CDR1 MGHRA, CDR2 YSYEKL. The ends lost 2 bases at V and 3 bases at J; junction bases unmatched: 5. The CDR3 DNA reads as TGCGCCAGCAGCCAAACTCCTAGCGGGAACTACGAGCAGTACTTC. Translation: CASSQTPSGNYEQYF.

The chain has TRBV29-1 and TRBJ2-1, with D possibly matching TRBD2 (6 bases). The CDR3 extends over 16 amino acids. The V end was cut by 1 base, the J end by 4 bases, with 17 bases between. Per the germline V gene, CDR1 is SQVTM and CDR2 is ANQGSEA. CDR3 in DNA: TGCAGCGTTGAAGTGGAAGACTCGGGGAGGTACAATGAGCAGTTCTTC. Translating gives CSVEVEDSGRYNEQFF.

The J gene is TRBJ2-3, the V gene TRBV5-1; 7 positions agree with TRBD1. Trimming took 0 bases from V and 4 from J; bases not matched to a gene: 2. Per the germline V gene, CDR1 is SGHRS and CDR2 is YFSETQ. CDR3 length: 14 amino acids. Written as DNA, the CDR3 is TGCGCCAGCAGCTTGGGACAGGGTTCAGATACGCAGTATTTT. Its protein is CASSLGQGSDTQYF.

The V gene is TRBV29-1, the J gene TRBJ2-5; no reliable D call. The DNA end is a closer match to TRBJ2-7, so the J assignment may be wrong. The CDR3 runs 12 residues. Per germline, CDR1 SQVTM and CDR2 ANQGSEA. CDR3 sequence reads: CSVEGTSYEQYF. In DNA, the CDR3 is TGCAGCGTTGAAGGGACCTCCTACGAGCAGTACTTC.

V usage is TRBV28 and J usage is TRBJ1-2, with D unclear. CDR3 length equals 11 residues. CDR1 MDHEN and CDR2 SYDVKM come from the germline V gene. The ends were cut back, 6 bases at V and 6 bases at J, with 8 bases in the middle. Here the CDR3 DNA reads TGTGCCAGCAGCCGAGACAATGGCTACACCTTC. It codes for CASSRDNGYTF.

CDR3 amino acids: CAISEGTGGYEQYF. CDR3 sequence (DNA): TGTGCCATCAGTGAGGGGACAGGGGGCTACGAGCAGTACTTC. This sequence joins TRBV10-3 and TRBJ2-7, with TRBD1 identical over 11 bases. V was pared by 2 bases and J by 3 bases, with 0 bases of the junction left unmatched. This CDR3 spans 14 amino acids. Germline V lookup: CDR1 ENHRY, CDR2 SYGVKD.

The chain carries TRBV28 and TRBJ1-2; no reliable D call. This CDR3 has 15 amino acids. CDR1 is MDHEN and CDR2 is SYDVKM in the germline V gene. V was clipped by 8 bases and J by 0 bases, with 16 bases between them. The CDR3 DNA is TGTGCCAGCGAGACCCATCAATCGACTAACTATGGCTACACCTTC. Protein sequence: CASETHQSTNYGYTF.

The genes are TRBV28 and TRBJ2-7; 10 bases align to TRBD1. CDR3 size: 15 residues. Germline V gives CDR1 MDHEN, CDR2 SYDVKM. The trim removed 2 bases at V and 2 bases at J, leaving 3 bases unmatched. The CDR3 DNA reads as TGTGCCAGCAGTTTAGGGACAGGGGTAACCTACGAGCAGTACTTC. Its translation: CASSLGTGVTYEQYF.

This clone has more than one count but fewer than ten. The same CDR3 can be traced to other DNA sequences in this sample. V usage is TRBV25-1 and J usage is TRBJ2-3; D is unresolved. CDR1 and CDR2 (germline): MGHDK, SYGVNS. The CDR3 is 14 amino acids. V dropped 3 bases and J dropped 3 bases, with 10 bases sitting between them. The chain's CDR3 is CASSEYSLTDTQYF. The CDR3 nucleotides read TGTGCCAGCAGTGAGTACAGCCTTACAGATACGCAGTATTTT.

The chain employs TRBV19 and TRBJ2-2; no reliable D call. This CDR3 contains 12 residues. Germline CDR1 reads LNHDA; CDR2 reads SQIVND (reference sequence). V dropped 5 bases and J dropped 8 bases, with 9 bases sitting between them. The CDR3 protein is CASSVPGGELFF. The CDR3, as DNA: TGTGCCAGTAGTGTCCCTGGTGGGGAGCTGTTTTTT.

The genes are TRBV29-1 and TRBJ2-3; tentative D call: TRBD1 (5 bases). Trimming took 2 bases from V and 9 from J, leaving 15 bases between them. The length of the CDR3 is 13 residues. The germline gives CDR1 SQVTM, CDR2 ANQGSEA. The CDR3 here is CSVEHPQDGTQYF. For the CDR3, the DNA is TGCAGCGTTGAACATCCACAGGATGGGACGCAGTATTTT.

V usage is TRBV7-6 and J usage is TRBJ2-7, with D possibly matching TRBD1 (5 bases). The CDR3 sequence is 15 residues long. Deletions cut 1 base from V and 5 bases from J, with 15 bases between. Germline-derived CDR1 and CDR2 are SGHVS and FNYEAQ. CDR3 in DNA: TGTGCCAGCAGCTTAGGTGCAGGGCCAGACCACGAGCAGTACTTC. Amino acid sequence: CASSLGAGPDHEQYF.

The rearrangement links TRBV30 to TRBJ2-7; no definite D call. This CDR3 has 14 residues. V lost 2 bases and J lost 2, with 13 bases in between. Per germline, CDR1 GTSNPN and CDR2 SVGIG (reference sequence). The CDR3 loop reads CAWSQESETYEQYF. The CDR3 nucleotides read TGTGCCTGGAGTCAAGAGTCTGAGACCTACGAGCAGTACTTC.

The gene calls are TRBV11-2 and TRBJ2-7, with a possible D match to TRBD2 (5 bases). V dropped 3 bases and J dropped 6 bases, with 12 bases sitting between them. Germline loops: CDR1 SGHAT, CDR2 FQNNGV. The CDR3 covers 13 residues. The CDR3 DNA sequence: TGTGCCAGCAGCTTCCCCAGCGGACTCGAGCAGTACTTC. Protein: CASSFPSGLEQYF.

The chain is built from TRBV7-9 and TRBJ1-5, with D perhaps matching TRBD1 (6 bases). CDR3 length equals 13 residues. Per the germline V gene, CDR1 is SEHNR and CDR2 is FQNEAQ (reference sequence). The V end lost 3 bases, the J end lost 8 bases, and 11 bases lay between the germline ends. The CDR3 region is CASSLGGREPQHF. In nucleotides, the CDR3 is TGTGCCAGCAGCTTGGGGGGGCGCGAGCCCCAGCATTTT.

The count of this clone is one. This chain uses TRBV6-5 with TRBJ2-7; no clear D gene. The germline gives CDR1 MNHEY, CDR2 SVGAGI. This CDR3 contains 14 residues. Trimming cost V 2 bases and J 4 bases, with 12 bases left between them. The CDR3 sequence: CASSYQSLGYEQYF. CDR3 nucleotide sequence: TGTGCCAGCAGTTACCAAAGTCTCGGGTACGAGCAGTACTTC.

The count of this clone is one. The chain combines TRBV5-6 with TRBJ2-6; D call uncertain. From germline, CDR1 is SGHDT and CDR2 YYEEEE. Trimming pared 3 bases from V and 4 bases from J, leaving 11 bases between. This CDR3 region has 15 residues. The CDR3 DNA reads TGTGCCAGCAGCTGGTGGCAAGAAGGGGCCAACGTCCTGACTTTC. Translated: CASSWWQEGANVLTF.

V is TRBV27 and J is TRBJ2-1; 7 nucleotides agree with TRBD2. The CDR3 length is 14 residues. J lost 3 bases, V lost 5 bases, and 4 bases had no gene match. Looked up from germline, CDR1 is MNHEY and CDR2 is SMNVEV (reference sequence). CDR3 sequence reads: CASSPLADYNEQFF. In DNA, the CDR3 is TGTGCCAGCAGTCCCCTAGCGGACTACAATGAGCAGTTCTTC.

This chain links TRBV11-2 with TRBJ1-2; D is possibly TRBD1 (6 bases). Germline V gives CDR1 SGHAT, CDR2 FQNNGV. V was trimmed by 3 bases and J by 5 bases, leaving 10 bases between them. The CDR3 contains 13 residues. The CDR3 coding sequence is TGTGCCAGCAGCTTGCAGGACAGATATGGCTACACCTTC. The encoded protein is CASSLQDRYGYTF. Variable domain in full (rest from reference TRBV11-2 and TRBJ1-2): EAGVAQSPRYKIIEKRQSVAFWCNPISGHATLYWYQQILGQGPKLLIQFQNNGVVDDSQLPKDRFSAERLKGVDSTLKIQPAKLEDSAVYLCASSLQDRYGYTFGSGTRLTVV.

This chain joins TRBV7-2 and TRBJ2-3, with D possibly TRBD1 on 6 matching bases. The V gene lost 0 bases and the J gene lost 0 bases, with 16 bases spanning the gap. CDR1 and CDR2 from the germline V gene are SGHTA and FQGNSA. The CDR3 is 18 residues long. The CDR3 spells CASSLARSTGASTDTQYF. DNA for the CDR3: TGTGCCAGCAGCTTAGCACGTTCGACAGGCGCTAGCACAGATACGCAGTATTTT.

This clone was detected once. At one end, the junction sequence differs from germline, possibly due to a read error. Different DNA sequences within this sample yield the same CDR3. CDR3 DNA: TGTGCTAGCAGCTTAGGGGACGAGCAGTACTTC. The encoded protein is CASSLGDEQYF. The gene calls are TRBV7-9 and TRBJ2-7, with D possibly TRBD1 on 5 matching bases. The CDR3 consists of 11 residues. Germline V gives CDR1 SEHNR, CDR2 FQNEAQ (reference sequence).

This clone was detected once. The chain is built from TRBV7-9 and TRBJ1-2; D may be TRBD1 (6 bases). Trimming took 5 bases from V and 0 from J, leaving 13 bases between them. Germline CDR1 reads SEHNR; CDR2 reads FQNEAQ (reference sequence). This CDR3 is 15 amino acids long. This CDR3 reads CASSLQGRANYGYTF. CDR3 sequence (DNA): TGTGCCAGCAGCCTGCAGGGGCGAGCTAACTATGGCTACACCTTC.